This T cell receptor (beta chain) originates from a study of cytomegalovirus exposure and HLA in healthy donors. The PCR employed 60 Vbeta primers together with 13 Jbeta primers. Assay: immunoSEQ multiplex PCR; the TCRdb copy retains only in-frame clones and omits some. The sample lists around 120,000 clones; roughly three fifths were seen once. The germline CDR1 and CDR2 sequences are SGHTA and FQGNSA. The V gene lost 2 bases and the J gene lost 2 bases, with 9 bases spanning the gap. CDR3 length: 14 amino acids. The TCR sequence derives from a man between 40 and 49 years old in good health and CMV-seropositive. V and J are TRBV7-2 and TRBJ1-2; D is undetermined. The sequenced sample was PBMCs. Here the CDR3 reads CASSLFGQNYGYTF. CDR3 coding DNA: TGTGCCAGCAGCTTATTTGGGCAGAACTATGGCTACACCTTC.